The 20 T cell receptor beta chains below come from one sample, sequenced in a study of radiotherapy plus CTLA-4 blockade in lung cancer. Sequencing used immunoSEQ multiplex PCR; TCRdb keeps in-frame clones, though not all of them. The sample yields around 56,000 clones, 70% to 85% seen once. Sequencing was performed on peripheral blood, taken from a patient treated with radiotherapy plus ipilimumab. The receptors originated from a human donor with non-small cell lung cancer who had a complete response to radiotherapy plus ipilimumab.

This chain links TRBV19 with TRBJ2-4; TRBD2 is a possible D gene (7 bases). V was trimmed by 5 bases and J by 7 bases, leaving 15 bases between them. The CDR3 extends over 14 amino acids. Germline lookup yields CDR1 LNHDA and CDR2 SQIVND (reference sequence). The CDR3 coding sequence is TGTGCCAGTAGTTCGTCGGGGGGCGGGAACATTCAGTACTTC. Protein: CASSSSGGGNIQYF.

The chain carries TRBV18 and TRBJ1-3, with D possibly TRBD1 on 6 matching bases. V dropped 2 bases and J dropped 0 bases, with 11 bases sitting between them. Germline-derived CDR1 and CDR2 are KGHSH and LQKENI. This CDR3 has 16 residues. CDR3 nucleotides: TGTGCCAGCTCACCAGTAGGACAGCGCTCTGGAAACACCATATATTTT. This codes for CASSPVGQRSGNTIYF.

J is TRBJ2-3 and V is TRBV7-9; D might be TRBD1 (5 bases). V was clipped by 3 bases and J by 5 bases, with 12 bases between them. Germline CDR1 is SEHNR and CDR2 is FQNEAQ (reference sequence). CDR3 length: 14 amino acids. The chain's CDR3 is CASSFVRVGDTQYF. In DNA, the CDR3 is TGTGCCAGCAGCTTTGTCAGGGTGGGAGATACGCAGTATTTT.

The CDR3 sequence: CASSLGDSLGQETQYF. The CDR3 region has the DNA TGTGCCAGCAGCTTAGGGGACAGCTTAGGCCAAGAGACCCAGTACTTC. The chain joins TRBV7-2 to TRBJ2-5, with TRBD1 identical over 7 bases. The CDR3 has 16 amino acids. Germline CDR1 is SGHTA and CDR2 is FQGNSA. J was trimmed by 1 base and V by 1 base; bases with no gene match: 6.

This chain uses TRBV27 with TRBJ1-1; D is possibly TRBD1 (5 bases). Trimming took 2 bases from V and 6 from J, leaving 10 bases between them. This CDR3 comprises 13 residues. Germline V gives CDR1 MNHEY, CDR2 SMNVEV (reference sequence). CDR3 nucleotides: TGTGCCAGCAGTTTAAGGGGTGGCGCTGAAGCTTTCTTT. This encodes CASSLRGGAEAFF.

The chain employs TRBV19 and TRBJ2-4, with D possibly TRBD2 on 5 matching bases. The CDR3 is 14 amino acids. The germline V and J ends were trimmed by 6 bases and 3 bases, with 12 bases remaining between them. Germline CDR1 reads LNHDA; CDR2 reads SQIVND (reference sequence). CDR3 protein: CASSLRGSKNIQYF. In DNA, the CDR3 is TGTGCCAGTAGCCTACGAGGGAGCAAAAACATTCAGTACTTC.

About this clone: This specimen includes other DNA sequences encoding the same CDR3. The chain carries TRBV15 and TRBJ1-2, with 9 bases that match TRBD1. This CDR3 spans 14 amino acids. With V trimmed by 3 bases and J by 1 base, 0 bases remained unmatched. The germline V gene encodes CDR1 LNHNV and CDR2 YYDKDF (reference sequence). This chain's CDR3 is CATSRGQGNYGYTF. The CDR3 DNA reads as TGTGCCACCAGCAGGGGACAGGGTAACTATGGCTACACCTTC.

The gene calls are TRBV27 and TRBJ2-5; D possibly corresponds to TRBD1 (7 bases). Per germline, CDR1 MNHEY and CDR2 SMNVEV (reference sequence). CDR3 size: 15 residues. V lost 2 bases to trimming and J lost 2 bases, with 12 bases between them. CDR3 sequence reads: CASSLGPGGQETQYF. The DNA of the CDR3 is TGTGCCAGCAGTTTAGGGCCAGGGGGGCAAGAGACCCAGTACTTC.

This sequence joins TRBV7-2 and TRBJ2-7; a weak D match, TRBD1 (5 bases). The V gene's germline CDR1 is SGHTA and CDR2 FQGNSA. V was shortened by 5 bases and J by 3 bases, with 11 bases between the two germline ends. The CDR3 has 13 residues. The CDR3 protein is CASSPKGNYEQYF. The CDR3 nucleotides are TGTGCCAGCAGCCCTAAGGGGAACTACGAGCAGTACTTC. Full variable domain (missing parts from reference TRBV7-2 and TRBJ2-7): GAGVSQSPSNKVTEKGKDVELRCDPISGHTALYWYRQSLGQGLEFLIYFQGNSAPDKSGLPSDRFSAERTGGSVSTLTIQRTQQEDSAVYLCASSPKGNYEQYFGPGTRLTVT.

This clone was counted between two and nine times. This chain links TRBV7-6 with TRBJ1-1, with D unclear. The germline CDR1 and CDR2 sequences are SGHVS and FNYEAQ. V was cut by 5 bases and J by 1 base, with 11 bases left in between. CDR3 length equals 14 residues. As DNA, the CDR3 is TGTGCCAGCAGCCCAGGAGGGTGGAACACTGAAGCTTTCTTT. Translated: CASSPGGWNTEAFF.

J is TRBJ1-2 and V is TRBV6-5; 7 nucleotides agree with TRBD1. The V gene end was trimmed by 5 bases and the J gene end by 6 bases; junction bases not matched to a gene: 6. From germline, CDR1 is MNHEY and CDR2 SVGAGI. The length of the CDR3 is 13 residues. CDR3: CASSKTGNNGYTF. CDR3 DNA: TGTGCCAGCAGTAAGACAGGGAACAATGGCTACACCTTC.

This clone has a single count. V usage is TRBV7-9 and J usage is TRBJ2-1; 8 bases line up with TRBD2. The CDR3 spans 17 residues. In germline, CDR1 is SEHNR, CDR2 FQNEAQ (reference sequence). The trim removed 4 bases at V and 7 bases at J, leaving 15 bases unmatched. CDR3: CASSSERGLAGVNEQFF. The CDR3 DNA follows: TGTGCCAGCAGCTCAGAGAGAGGGCTAGCGGGTGTTAATGAGCAGTTCTTC.

This clone showed up just once. This chain links TRBV30 with TRBJ1-4; tentative D call: TRBD1 (6 bases). Germline V CDR1 and CDR2: GTSNPN, SVGIG (reference sequence). With 3 bases removed from V and 6 bases from J, the gap between germline ends came to 17 bases. The CDR3 is made up of 15 amino acids. The CDR3, as DNA: TGTGCCTGGAGACCCTTAGGACAGATAGATGAAAAACTGTTTTTT. Its translation is CAWRPLGQIDEKLFF.

The J gene is TRBJ2-5, the V gene TRBV27; 7 bases are shared with TRBD1. V was pared by 3 bases and J by 2 bases, with 6 bases of the junction left unmatched. Germline lookup yields CDR1 MNHEY and CDR2 SMNVEV (reference sequence). The CDR3 has 15 amino acids. The CDR3, as DNA: TGTGCCAGCAGTTTTTCAGGGGGATTACAAGAGACCCAGTACTTC. It codes for CASSFSGGLQETQYF.

The chain combines TRBV27 with TRBJ1-1; the D gene is possibly TRBD1 (5 bases). The V gene's germline CDR1 is MNHEY and CDR2 SMNVEV (reference sequence). The CDR3 runs 14 residues. The V end was cut by 2 bases, the J end by 3 bases, with 10 bases between. Written as DNA, the CDR3 is TGTGCCAGCAGTTTAATCGGGGGTTACACTGAAGCTTTCTTT. It translates to CASSLIGGYTEAFF.

The chain's CDR3 is CATSRDWTRQETQYF. Written as DNA, the CDR3 is TGTGCCACCAGCAGAGATTGGACTAGGCAAGAGACCCAGTACTTC. V and J are TRBV15 and TRBJ2-5, with 7 nucleotides matching TRBD2. The CDR3 is 15 residues long. The germline V gene has CDR1 LNHNV and CDR2 YYDKDF (reference sequence). With 0 bases clipped from V and 2 bases from J, the junction kept 3 bases outside the gene matches.

This clone was seen once. The V call is TRBV27, the J call TRBJ2-2, with TRBD1 as a possible D gene (6 bases). Germline V gives CDR1 MNHEY, CDR2 SMNVEV (reference sequence). Trimming shortened V by 7 bases and J by 6 bases, and 18 bases separated the two germline ends. The CDR3 contains 15 residues. CDR3 sequence: CASTLHRASPGELFF. Written as DNA, the CDR3 is TGTGCCAGCACCCTTCACAGGGCTTCTCCCGGGGAGCTGTTTTTT.

The gene calls are TRBV2 and TRBJ2-1; no definite D call. The germline CDR1 and CDR2 sequences are SNHLY and FYNNEI. Trimming shortened V by 1 base and J by 12 bases, and 10 bases separated the two germline ends. The CDR3 extends over 12 amino acids. The CDR3 sequence is CASSEEAGRQFF. The DNA for the CDR3 is TGTGCCAGCAGTGAAGAGGCAGGAAGGCAGTTCTTC.

With respect to this clone: The same CDR3 is also encoded by other DNA sequences in this sample. The rearrangement links TRBV18 to TRBJ1-1; D uncertain. CDR3 size: 13 residues. The ends were cut back, 6 bases at V and 2 bases at J, with 10 bases in the middle. Germline lookup yields CDR1 KGHSH and CDR2 LQKENI. The CDR3 loop is CASSPEGNTEAFF. DNA of the CDR3: TGTGCCAGCTCCCCGGAGGGAAACACTGAAGCTTTCTTT.

CDR3 amino acids: CASSLMRREDKQFF. CDR3 bases: TGTGCCAGCAGCTTAATGCGGCGGGAGGACAAGCAGTTCTTC. The chain employs TRBV7-2 and TRBJ2-1; 8 bases agree with TRBD2. The CDR3 length is 14 residues. Germline V CDR1 and CDR2: SGHTA, FQGNSA. J gave up 11 bases and V 2 bases, and 8 bases lay outside the gene matches.